A single sample is the source of the 25 T cell receptor beta chains below, sequenced in a study of blood T cells in healthy people across ages. A second about 6 to 12 cycle PCR used barcoded and J-beta primers. One entry per CDR3 protein results from TCRdb running MiXCR on the 5' RACE reads. The data show roughly 800,000 distinct CDR3 sequences, 58% seen once. Sequences were obtained from blood. The receptor source for this set is a young man in good health.

This clonotype was seen a handful of times. The rearrangement joins TRBV4-3 to TRBJ2-5, with 10 bases lining up with TRBD2. The V segment lost 1 base and the J segment 4 bases; nucleotides outside the gene matches: 3. The germline gives CDR1 LGHNA, CDR2 YSLEER. This CDR3 region has 15 residues. The DNA for the CDR3 is TGCGCCAGCAGCCAAGGACTAGCGGGTTCAGAGACCCAGTACTTC. It encodes CASSQGLAGSETQYF.

The J gene is TRBJ1-5, the V gene TRBV20-1; D remains ambiguous. This CDR3 spans 12 amino acids. Germline CDR1 reads DFQATT; CDR2 reads SNEGSKA (reference sequence). Trimming pared 3 bases from V and 4 bases from J, leaving 7 bases between. The CDR3 is CSASRQNQPQHF. CDR3 in DNA: TGCAGTGCTAGTAGGCAGAATCAGCCCCAGCATTTT.

J is TRBJ2-4 and V is TRBV7-2; D gene uncertain. The J call could be wrong; TRBJ2-7 is a better fit for the DNA end. The V gene's germline CDR1 is SGHTA and CDR2 FQGNSA. The CDR3 spans 12 residues. This chain's CDR3 is CASSKTWDEQYF. CDR3 nucleotides: TGTGCCAGCAGCAAAACCTGGGACGAGCAGTACTTC.

This CDR3 reads CASSLGLGFIDTQYF. The CDR3 DNA is TGTGCCAGCAGTTTAGGTCTGGGCTTCATAGATACGCAGTATTTT. The V call is TRBV12-3 or TRBV12-4, the J call TRBJ2-3; no firm D call. The CDR3 runs 15 residues. Trimming took 1 base from V and 5 from J, leaving 13 bases between them.

The genes are TRBV12-3 or TRBV12-4 and TRBJ2-7; 7 nucleotides agree with TRBD1. Unmatched junction bases numbered 10, after V lost 6 bases and J lost 8 bases. The CDR3 runs to 13 residues. In DNA, the CDR3 is TGTGCCAGCAGGATTACAGGGGAGCTTCAGCAGTACTTC. It yields the protein CASRITGELQQYF.

This clonotype was counted a few times. V and J are TRBV13 and TRBJ2-7, with D tentatively TRBD1 (5 bases). Deletions cut 4 bases from V and 3 bases from J, with 13 bases between. The CDR3 consists of 14 residues. Germline V gene lookup returns CDR1 PRHDT and CDR2 FYEKMQ (reference sequence). This CDR3 is CASSYRSQRYEQYF. The CDR3 DNA reads TGTGCCAGCAGCTACAGGTCTCAACGCTACGAGCAGTACTTC.

The genes are TRBV3-1 and TRBJ2-1; the match to TRBD1 covers 8 bases. The junction had 9 bases not matched to a gene; V was cut back by 7 bases and J by 10 bases. The CDR3 is 13 residues long. Germline V gives CDR1 LGHDT, CDR2 YNNKEL (reference sequence). The CDR3 coding sequence is TGTGCCAGCACCCTAGGACAGGGTTTGGAGCAGTTCTTC. Translated, it gives CASTLGQGLEQFF.

The rearrangement links TRBV20-1 to TRBJ2-3, with 11 bases fitting TRBD1. Germline V lookup: CDR1 DFQATT, CDR2 SNEGSKA (reference sequence). The CDR3 totals 17 residues. V shed 4 bases, J shed 3 bases, and the junction held 12 bases outside the gene matches. The CDR3 DNA reads TGCAGTGCTAATGGACAGGGGGCGATCGGTTCGACAGATACGCAGTATTTT. Translating gives CSANGQGAIGSTDTQYF.

The rearrangement joins TRBV7-2 to TRBJ2-3; 7 nucleotides agree with TRBD2. Unmatched junction bases numbered 9, after V lost 0 bases and J lost 6 bases. The length of the CDR3 is 16 residues. Germline V lookup: CDR1 SGHTA, CDR2 FQGNSA. The CDR3 region is CASSLAWDYQQDTQYF. In DNA, the CDR3 is TGTGCCAGCAGCTTAGCTTGGGACTACCAGCAGGATACGCAGTATTTT.

The chain recombines TRBV6-2 or TRBV6-3 with TRBJ2-1, with TRBD2 matching 9 bases. V shed 7 bases and J 6 bases; nucleotides not matched to a gene: 10. The CDR3 consists of 15 residues. Germline loops: CDR1 MNHEY, CDR2 SVGEGT. The CDR3 spells CASNSVIAGVNEQFF. As DNA, the CDR3 is TGTGCCAGCAACTCCGTCATAGCGGGAGTCAATGAGCAGTTCTTC.

With regard to this clonotype: A much bigger clone sits one base away, suggesting this may be a read error. The chain combines TRBV6-6 with TRBJ2-7, with 8 bases matching TRBD1. Germline CDR1 is MNHNY and CDR2 is SVGAGI (reference sequence). The CDR3 runs to 14 residues. The CDR3 DNA follows: TGTGCCGGCAGTTACACGGGACAGGTTGGCGAGCAGTACTTC. This encodes CAGSYTGQVGEQYF.

This clonotype was observed a handful of times. The CDR3 nucleotides read TGTGCCAGCAGCCAAGAACTAACAGATACGCAGTATTTT. Protein product: CASSQELTDTQYF. The chain recombines TRBV3-1 with TRBJ2-3; unclear D gene. The germline V gene encodes CDR1 LGHDT and CDR2 YNNKEL (reference sequence). The CDR3 totals 13 residues. The V end lost 0 bases, the J end lost 3 bases, and 4 bases lay between the germline ends.

CDR3 amino acids: CASSLRTSGESYEQYF. The CDR3 bases are TGTGCCAGCAGCTTACGGACCAGCGGGGAATCCTACGAGCAGTACTTC. The genes are TRBV6-5 and TRBJ2-7, with 7 bases identical to TRBD2. Germline CDR1 reads MNHEY; CDR2 reads SVGAGI. The CDR3 has 16 residues. The V segment lost 6 bases and the J segment 1 base; nucleotides outside the gene matches: 12.

This clonotype was observed many times. J is TRBJ2-4 and V is TRBV20-1; D unclear. Germline CDR1 and CDR2: DFQATT and SNEGSKA (reference sequence). The V gene lost 2 bases and the J gene lost 0 bases, with 17 bases spanning the gap. This CDR3 region has 17 residues. The CDR3: CSARLLPNTLAKNIQYF. CDR3 DNA: TGCAGTGCTAGACTGTTACCCAACACTTTAGCCAAAAACATTCAGTACTTC.

The chain uses TRBV20-1 and TRBJ2-7; D ambiguous. The CDR3 length is 13 residues. In germline, CDR1 is DFQATT, CDR2 SNEGSKA (reference sequence). Trimming cost V 1 base and J 3 bases, with 10 bases left between them. The CDR3 region has the DNA TGCAGTGCTAGAGTTTTCCCCCTCTACGAGCAGTACTTC. Translating it yields CSARVFPLYEQYF.

In its sample, this clonotype was seen a few times. With a much larger clone just one base away, this may be a read error. The chain joins TRBV7-2 to TRBJ2-1; D ambiguous. The CDR3 is 14 amino acids. Germline loops: CDR1 SGHTA, CDR2 FQGNSA. V shed 2 bases and J shed 10 bases, with 15 bases lying between them. The CDR3 spells CASSLMIAGREQFF. The CDR3, as DNA: TGTGCCAGCAGCTTAATGATCGCCGGTAGGGAGCAGTTCTTC. Full variable domain (missing parts from reference TRBV7-2 and TRBJ2-1): GAGVSQSPSNKVTEKGKDVELRCDPISGHTALYWYRQSLGQGLEFLIYFQGNSAPDKSGLPSDRFSAERTGGSVSTLTIQRTQQEDSAVYLCASSLMIAGREQFFGPGTRLTVL.

This clonotype was counted between two and nine times. In nucleotides, the CDR3 is TGCAGCGTTGAAGATCTGGATGGCTACACCTTC. This sequence encodes CSVEDLDGYTF. The chain couples TRBV29-1 to TRBJ1-2, with D unresolved. Trimming stripped 0 bases from V and 6 bases from J, with 5 bases between. Germline V CDR1 and CDR2: SQVTM, ANQGSEA. The CDR3 runs 11 residues.

V gene TRBV2 combines with J gene TRBJ2-5; D unclear. CDR1 SNHLY and CDR2 FYNNEI come from the germline V gene. The CDR3 loop spans 11 amino acids. Trimming pared 7 bases from V and 6 bases from J, leaving 9 bases between. CDR3 region: CASTPEKTQYF. CDR3 nucleotide sequence: TGTGCCAGCACACCAGAAAAGACCCAGTACTTC.

Notes on this clonotype: The junction shows a germline mismatch at one end, possibly a read error. V and J are TRBV28 and TRBJ2-3, with 7 positions matching TRBD2. The germline V gene has CDR1 MDHEN and CDR2 SYDVKM. This CDR3 has 15 amino acids. This chain's CDR3 is CASSLAGVGGDTRYF. The CDR3 bases are TGTGCCAGCAGTTTAGCGGGAGTTGGGGGGGATACGCGGTATTTT.

The gene calls are TRBV7-2 and TRBJ2-7; D assignment may be TRBD1 or TRBD2 (5 bases each). Trimming left V 6 bases short and J 0 bases short, with 15 bases between. Germline-derived CDR1 and CDR2 are SGHTA and FQGNSA. This CDR3 spans 15 amino acids. Written as DNA, the CDR3 is TGTGCCAGCAGACCCGGGGCAGAAAGCTCCTACGAGCAGTACTTC. Translated, it gives CASRPGAESSYEQYF.

The rearrangement joins TRBV29-1 to TRBJ2-3, with 12 bases fitting TRBD2. The CDR3 covers 14 residues. Trimming cost V 8 bases and J 1 base; bases outside gene matches: 4. In germline, CDR1 is SQVTM, CDR2 ANQGSEA. The CDR3 here is CSFRTSGGTDTQYF. CDR3 DNA: TGCAGCTTCCGGACTAGCGGGGGCACAGATACGCAGTATTTT.

There are a few counts of this clonotype. A much larger clone is a single base away; this may be a read error. The gene calls are TRBV6-5 and TRBJ2-1; maybe TRBD2 (5 bases). The CDR3 extends over 13 amino acids. The germline CDR1 and CDR2 sequences are MNHEY and SVGAGI. The CDR3 bases are TGTGCCAGCAGTGACTCTAGCTCAAATGAGCAGTTCTTC. Its translation: CASSDSSSNEQFF.

This clonotype was counted between two and nine times. The CDR3 sequence: CASTRGGDLYEQYF. The CDR3 nucleotides read TGTGCCAGCACCAGAGGAGGGGACTTGTACGAGCAGTACTTC. The chain recombines TRBV27 with TRBJ2-7, with D perhaps matching TRBD2 (6 bases). Germline-derived CDR1 and CDR2 are MNHEY and SMNVEV (reference sequence). This CDR3 comprises 14 residues. The V end lost 7 bases, the J end lost 4 bases, and 17 bases lay between the germline ends.

The gene calls are TRBV20-1 and TRBJ2-7; no firm D call. The CDR3 runs to 13 residues. Germline CDR1 is DFQATT and CDR2 is SNEGSKA (reference sequence). V gave up 5 bases and J gave up 6 bases, with 17 bases separating them. The chain's CDR3 is CSAAVPGRTEQYF. The CDR3 DNA reads as TGCAGTGCTGCCGTTCCTGGGCGGACCGAGCAGTACTTC.

This chain connects TRBV20-1 to TRBJ2-5; 11 bases agree with TRBD2. With the DNA end fitting TRBJ2-7 better, the J assignment may be wrong. Germline lookup yields CDR1 DFQATT and CDR2 SNEGSKA (reference sequence). The CDR3 has 14 amino acids. CDR3 residues: CSAHLTSGSYEQYF. CDR3 coding DNA: TGCAGTGCGCATTTAACTAGCGGGAGTTACGAGCAGTACTTC.